The clone carrying this T cell receptor beta chain was detected once. This sample is part of a study of patients and donors after allogeneic stem cell transplantation. TCRdb independently ran MiXCR on the RT-PCR reads; one entry per CDR3 protein. The sample shows about 960,000 distinct CDR3 sequences, roughly 18% of them seen only once. The germline V and J ends were trimmed by 3 bases and 8 bases, with 7 bases remaining between them. Germline loops: CDR1 DFQATT, CDR2 SNEGSKA (reference sequence). CDR3 length equals 10 residues. Specimen: blood, either unsorted or a sorted T cell fraction (not recorded which). This TCR was recovered from a human donor who was either an allogeneic HSCT recipient or a stem cell or donor lymphocyte infusion donor (not recorded which). It is not recorded whose cells these are; they may come from a transplant donor. The chain couples TRBV20-1 to TRBJ1-1; no clear D. Here the CDR3 DNA reads TGCAGTGCTAGGGAACACGAAGCTTTCTTT. Protein product: CSAREHEAFF.